This TCR beta chain is drawn from a study of blood T cell repertoires in COVID-19. Overall study: Some COVID-19 samples were acute and others convalescent; all came from the United States, Italy and Spain. Sample material is recorded as cDNA or gDNA derived from T cells, B-cell-depleted T cells, or PBMCs.

Germline values: CDR1 LNHDA, CDR2 SQIVND (reference sequence). The CDR3 runs to 15 residues. V lost 4 bases and J lost 2, with 15 bases in between. Original processing methods: Counts of nucleated cells, estimated from reference gene primer amplification, were obtained. Profiled with immunoSEQ multiplex PCR; TCRdb holds only in-frame clones, not every one. V, J and clone size derive from that table, while D and trimming were established from the DNA sequence. Counted here are about 81,000 clones, about nine tenths occurring once; the ten biggest clones make up over 1.5%. The material sequenced was peripheral blood. This chain connects TRBV19 to TRBJ2-7; TRBD2 might be the D (6 bases). This TCR derives from a woman between 50 and 59 years old in a cohort sampled during active COVID-19. CDR3 nucleotide sequence: TGTGCCAGTAGTAAGGGAGGTTCTACAGCCTACGAGCAGTACTTC. Amino acids: CASSKGGSTAYEQYF. Full variable domain (rest looked up from reference TRBV19 and TRBJ2-7): DGGITQSPKYLFRKEGQNVTLSCEQNLNHDAMYWYRQDPGQGLRLIYYSQIVNDFQKGDIAEGYSVSREKKESFPLTVTSAQKNPTAFYLCASSKGGSTAYEQYFGPGTRLTVT.